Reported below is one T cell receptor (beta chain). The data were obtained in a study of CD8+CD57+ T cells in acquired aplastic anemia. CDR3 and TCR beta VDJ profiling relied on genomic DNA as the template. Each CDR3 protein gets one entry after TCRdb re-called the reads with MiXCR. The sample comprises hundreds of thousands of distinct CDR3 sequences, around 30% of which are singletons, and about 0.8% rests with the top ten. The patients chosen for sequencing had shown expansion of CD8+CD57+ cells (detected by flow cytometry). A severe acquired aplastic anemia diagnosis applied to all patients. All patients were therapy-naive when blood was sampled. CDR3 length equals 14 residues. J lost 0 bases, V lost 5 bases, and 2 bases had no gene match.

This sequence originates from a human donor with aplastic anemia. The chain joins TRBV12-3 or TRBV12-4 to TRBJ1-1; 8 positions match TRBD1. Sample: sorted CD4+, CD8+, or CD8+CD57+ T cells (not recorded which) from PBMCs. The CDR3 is CASSEGQVNTEAFF. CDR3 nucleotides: TGTGCCAGCAGTGAGGGACAGGTGAACACTGAAGCTTTCTTT.